Shown below are 20 T cell receptor beta chains from a single sample sequenced in a study of T cells in localized non-small cell lung cancer. Only in-frame clones appear in the TCRdb table, and some are missing; sequencing was by immunoSEQ multiplex PCR. The sample yields 25,000 to 30,000 clones, 85% to 90% seen once. The sample consisted of peripheral blood, taken before any cancer treatment. The receptors stem from a woman between 18 and 55 years old with stage I lung adenocarcinoma.

This clone occurred once. The rearrangement uses TRBV9 and TRBJ2-3; tentatively, D is TRBD1 or TRBD2 (5 bases each). V lost 4 bases and J lost 0, with 9 bases in between. The length of the CDR3 is 14 residues. Germline V gives CDR1 SGDLS, CDR2 YYNGEE. DNA of the CDR3: TGTGCCAGCAGCTTACGGGACAGCACAGATACGCAGTATTTT. Translated, it gives CASSLRDSTDTQYF.

The genes are TRBV9 and TRBJ2-2; maybe TRBD1 (5 bases). V lost 2 bases, J lost 0 bases, and 8 bases lay in between. The CDR3 runs to 15 residues. The germline V gene has CDR1 SGDLS and CDR2 YYNGEE. The CDR3 region has the DNA TGTGCCAGCAGCGTTAGGGGCGCGAACACCGGGGAGCTGTTTTTT. Its protein is CASSVRGANTGELFF.

This clone showed up just once. V and J are TRBV5-8 and TRBJ2-4; possible D gene TRBD1, 6 bases. Trimming left V 4 bases short and J 1 base short, with 12 bases between. Germline loops: CDR1 SGHTS, CDR2 YDEGEE. This CDR3 region has 15 residues. CDR3 in DNA: TGTGCCAGCAGCACGAACAGGGTGGCCAAAAACATTCAGTACTTC. Protein: CASSTNRVAKNIQYF.

The chain has TRBV27 and TRBJ2-7, with D uncertain. Germline assignment: CDR1 MNHEY and CDR2 SMNVEV (reference sequence). The ends were cut back, 2 bases at V and 4 bases at J, with 15 bases in the middle. This CDR3 is built from 15 residues. This CDR3 reads CASSLKNGGSYEQYF. CDR3 DNA: TGTGCCAGCAGTTTAAAGAATGGCGGATCTTACGAGCAGTACTTC.

The chain recombines TRBV7-2 with TRBJ1-5, with TRBD1 identical over 10 bases. The CDR3 length is 16 residues. The J segment lost 6 bases and the V segment lost 1 base, leaving 6 bases of the junction unmatched. Looked up from germline, CDR1 is SGHTA and CDR2 is FQGNSA. The CDR3, as DNA: TGTGCCAGCAGCTTAGGACCGACAGGGGGCGGTCAGCCCCAGCATTTT. Translating it yields CASSLGPTGGGQPQHF.

The V gene is TRBV28, the J gene TRBJ2-1; TRBD1 matches at 9 bases. The V and J ends lost 6 bases and 2 bases, in that order; junction bases with no gene match: 5. From germline, CDR1 is MDHEN and CDR2 SYDVKM. The CDR3 loop spans 15 amino acids. The CDR3 reads CASSRNRGPYNEQFF. CDR3 nucleotide sequence: TGTGCCAGCAGCAGAAACAGGGGGCCCTACAATGAGCAGTTCTTC.

The chain has TRBV28 and TRBJ1-1; TRBD1 aligns across 7 bases. V shed 6 bases, J shed 4 bases, and the junction held 8 bases outside the gene matches. The CDR3 extends over 14 amino acids. Per germline, CDR1 MDHEN and CDR2 SYDVKM. CDR3 sequence reads: CASRTRQGATEAFF. The DNA for the CDR3 is TGTGCCAGCAGGACCCGACAGGGCGCCACTGAAGCTTTCTTT.

The chain recombines TRBV5-1 with TRBJ1-2; possible D gene TRBD1, 6 bases. Germline CDR1 SGHRS, CDR2 YFSETQ. The CDR3 has 14 amino acids. Trimming pared 4 bases from V and 3 bases from J, leaving 13 bases between. The CDR3 DNA is TGCGCCAGCAGCGCCAGGGGAAGCGACTATGGCTACACCTTC. It encodes CASSARGSDYGYTF. Supplemented by reference TRBV5-1 and TRBJ1-2, the full variable domain reads KAGVTQTPRYLIKTRGQQVTLSCSPISGHRSVSWYQQTPGQGLQFLFEYFSETQRNKGNFPGRFSGRQFSNSRSEMNVSTLELGDSALYLCASSARGSDYGYTFGSGTRLTVV.

The chain employs TRBV28 and TRBJ1-5; 7 bases line up with TRBD1. This CDR3 has 15 amino acids. Trimming cost V 6 bases and J 7 bases; bases outside gene matches: 12. Germline values: CDR1 MDHEN, CDR2 SYDVKM. In nucleotides, the CDR3 is TGTGCCAGCAGCGAAGAGAAGGGGGCTCGACAGCCCCAGCATTTT. Translation: CASSEEKGARQPQHF.

The chain has TRBV19 and TRBJ2-6, with unresolved D. Germline values: CDR1 LNHDA, CDR2 SQIVND (reference sequence). The CDR3 runs 16 residues. Trimming removed 1 base at V and 0 bases at J, with 7 bases between. CDR3 residues: CASSIGQTSGANVLTF. DNA of the CDR3: TGTGCCAGTAGTATAGGACAAACCTCTGGGGCCAACGTCCTGACTTTC.

The chain combines TRBV2 with TRBJ2-5; TRBD1 matches at 8 bases. The CDR3 covers 16 residues. The junction had 10 bases not matched to a gene; V was cut back by 2 bases and J by 5 bases. Per germline, CDR1 SNHLY and CDR2 FYNNEI. In DNA form, the CDR3 reads TGTGCCAGCAGTGAATGGGGACAGGCCGTAGGGGAGACCCAGTACTTC. It specifies CASSEWGQAVGETQYF.

The CDR3 nucleotides read TGCGCCAGCAGCTTGGGATGGGGCCACTACGAGCAGTACTTC. This translates into CASSLGWGHYEQYF. J is TRBJ2-7 and V is TRBV5-1, with a weak D call TRBD1 (5 bases). The CDR3 is 14 amino acids. Germline CDR1 and CDR2: SGHRS and YFSETQ. Trimming pared 0 bases from V and 3 bases from J, leaving 10 bases between. Supplemented by reference TRBV5-1 and TRBJ2-7, the full variable domain reads KAGVTQTPRYLIKTRGQQVTLSCSPISGHRSVSWYQQTPGQGLQFLFEYFSETQRNKGNFPGRFSGRQFSNSRSEMNVSTLELGDSALYLCASSLGWGHYEQYFGPGTRLTVT.

This chain connects TRBV10-3 to TRBJ1-4; D unclear. The V end was cut by 2 bases, the J end by 0 bases, with 7 bases between. This CDR3 has 15 residues. Germline assignment: CDR1 ENHRY and CDR2 SYGVKD. The CDR3 nucleotides are TGTGCCATCAGTGAGCAGGCCCCAACTAATGAAAAACTGTTTTTT. Amino acids: CAISEQAPTNEKLFF.

The chain couples TRBV28 to TRBJ1-1, with a possible D match to TRBD1 (6 bases). Germline-derived CDR1 and CDR2 are MDHEN and SYDVKM. The CDR3 runs to 13 residues. The V gene lost 3 bases and the J gene lost 10 bases, with 15 bases spanning the gap. The CDR3 nucleotides read TGTGCCAGCAGTTTTGGGGGCCCCTCCCGAGCTTTCTTT. It encodes CASSFGGPSRAFF.

The sample holds a few counts of this clone. The rearrangement links TRBV6-1 to TRBJ2-5; D remains ambiguous. V was clipped by 6 bases and J by 10 bases, with 21 bases between them. The CDR3 is 14 amino acids. Germline assignment: CDR1 MNHNS and CDR2 SASEGT. DNA of the CDR3: TGTGCCAGCAGACCCGGGCCGTACTCCTCTGACCAGTACTTC. Encoded protein: CASRPGPYSSDQYF.

The chain recombines TRBV5-6 with TRBJ2-2, with D unclear. Looked up from germline, CDR1 is SGHDT and CDR2 is YYEEEE. CDR3 length: 11 residues. V shed 3 bases and J shed 6 bases, with 3 bases lying between them. CDR3 loop: CASSYAGELFF. The DNA of the CDR3 is TGTGCCAGCAGCTACGCCGGGGAGCTGTTTTTT.

The sample holds a few counts of this clone. The chain employs TRBV7-9 and TRBJ2-1; TRBD1 aligns across 7 bases. The CDR3 loop spans 15 amino acids. V gave up 4 bases and J gave up 7 bases; unmatched junction bases: 10. CDR1 is SEHNR and CDR2 is FQNEAQ in the germline V gene (reference sequence). The CDR3 coding sequence is TGTGCCAGCAGCTCCGTCCAGGGGGTGAGGAATGAGCAGTTCTTC. Its protein product is CASSSVQGVRNEQFF.

The rearrangement joins TRBV11-2 to TRBJ2-1; possible D gene TRBD2, 6 bases. Germline lookup yields CDR1 SGHAT and CDR2 FQNNGV. V lost 5 bases to trimming and J lost 5 bases, with 13 bases between them. There are 14 residues in the CDR3. The CDR3 loop reads CASSRSGGNNEQFF. DNA of the CDR3: TGTGCCAGCAGCCGATCCGGGGGTAACAATGAGCAGTTCTTC.

J is TRBJ1-4 and V is TRBV30; D may be TRBD1 (6 bases). The CDR3 spans 13 residues. Germline assignment: CDR1 GTSNPN and CDR2 SVGIG (reference sequence). V gave up 0 bases and J gave up 8 bases, with 10 bases separating them. The CDR3: CAWSVQGGEKLFF. Here the CDR3 DNA reads TGTGCCTGGAGTGTACAGGGTGGGGAAAAACTGTTTTTT.

This rearrangement joins TRBV11-2 to TRBJ1-2; D possibly corresponds to TRBD1 (6 bases). This CDR3 is 14 amino acids long. Looked up from germline, CDR1 is SGHAT and CDR2 is FQNNGV. The V and J ends lost 5 bases and 5 bases respectively, with 15 bases between them. As DNA, the CDR3 is TGTGCCAGCAGCCTACCCGGACAGCCTTATGGCTACACCTTC. It encodes CASSLPGQPYGYTF. The variable domain in full, completed from reference TRBV11-2 and TRBJ1-2, reads EAGVAQSPRYKIIEKRQSVAFWCNPISGHATLYWYQQILGQGPKLLIQFQNNGVVDDSQLPKDRFSAERLKGVDSTLKIQPAKLEDSAVYLCASSLPGQPYGYTFGSGTRLTVV.